This T cell receptor (beta chain) was recorded in a study of blood T cells in healthy people across ages. A second about 7 to 12 cycle PCR used barcoded and J-beta primers. TCRdb reprocessed the 5' RACE reads via MiXCR and lists one record per CDR3 protein. The sample yields about 1.4 million distinct CDR3 sequences, roughly 60% seen once. Comments on this clonotype: Its antigen is undetermined.

The study drew donors from healthy Caucasian individuals in Russia aged 6 to 90. Staff drew around 10 milliliters of peripheral blood from each donor. The authors extracted at least 5 micrograms of total RNA per sample. Study-level results: The long-lived group displayed more naive CD4+ cells, plus higher diversity, than the aged donors did.

Germline CDR1 DFQATT, CDR2 SNEGSKA (reference sequence). This CDR3 region has 12 residues. The J gene is TRBJ2-5, the V gene TRBV20-1; D not certain. The tail of the sequence fits TRBJ2-7 better, so the J call may be wrong. The receptor was derived from a man aged 18-30 years in good health. Sequencing was carried out using blood. The CDR3 DNA is TGCAGTGCTAGTGAGGCTTACAACGAGCAGTACTTC. Amino acids: CSASEAYNEQYF.